This T cell receptor beta chain was sequenced for a study of blood T cell repertoires in COVID-19. Study details: Researchers got acute and convalescent COVID-19 samples from the United States, Italy and Spain.

The CDR3 extends over 15 amino acids. Trimming at V came to 0 bases and at J to 6 bases, leaving 3 bases not matched to a gene. Germline V gene data show CDR1 as SGHNT and CDR2 as YYREEE (reference sequence). Assay: immunoSEQ multiplex PCR; the TCRdb copy retains only in-frame clones and omits some. The repertoire holds about 210,000 clones, with 75% to 85% as singletons. The chain couples TRBV5-4 to TRBJ1-6, with 7 bases matching TRBD1. The sequencing input was PBMCs or T cells enriched from blood (not recorded which). The receptor's source is a man aged 35-49 years who had recovered from COVID-19. CDR3 bases: TGTGCCAGCAGCTTGGAGACAGGGTCTAATTCACCCCTCCACTTT. It yields the protein CASSLETGSNSPLHF.